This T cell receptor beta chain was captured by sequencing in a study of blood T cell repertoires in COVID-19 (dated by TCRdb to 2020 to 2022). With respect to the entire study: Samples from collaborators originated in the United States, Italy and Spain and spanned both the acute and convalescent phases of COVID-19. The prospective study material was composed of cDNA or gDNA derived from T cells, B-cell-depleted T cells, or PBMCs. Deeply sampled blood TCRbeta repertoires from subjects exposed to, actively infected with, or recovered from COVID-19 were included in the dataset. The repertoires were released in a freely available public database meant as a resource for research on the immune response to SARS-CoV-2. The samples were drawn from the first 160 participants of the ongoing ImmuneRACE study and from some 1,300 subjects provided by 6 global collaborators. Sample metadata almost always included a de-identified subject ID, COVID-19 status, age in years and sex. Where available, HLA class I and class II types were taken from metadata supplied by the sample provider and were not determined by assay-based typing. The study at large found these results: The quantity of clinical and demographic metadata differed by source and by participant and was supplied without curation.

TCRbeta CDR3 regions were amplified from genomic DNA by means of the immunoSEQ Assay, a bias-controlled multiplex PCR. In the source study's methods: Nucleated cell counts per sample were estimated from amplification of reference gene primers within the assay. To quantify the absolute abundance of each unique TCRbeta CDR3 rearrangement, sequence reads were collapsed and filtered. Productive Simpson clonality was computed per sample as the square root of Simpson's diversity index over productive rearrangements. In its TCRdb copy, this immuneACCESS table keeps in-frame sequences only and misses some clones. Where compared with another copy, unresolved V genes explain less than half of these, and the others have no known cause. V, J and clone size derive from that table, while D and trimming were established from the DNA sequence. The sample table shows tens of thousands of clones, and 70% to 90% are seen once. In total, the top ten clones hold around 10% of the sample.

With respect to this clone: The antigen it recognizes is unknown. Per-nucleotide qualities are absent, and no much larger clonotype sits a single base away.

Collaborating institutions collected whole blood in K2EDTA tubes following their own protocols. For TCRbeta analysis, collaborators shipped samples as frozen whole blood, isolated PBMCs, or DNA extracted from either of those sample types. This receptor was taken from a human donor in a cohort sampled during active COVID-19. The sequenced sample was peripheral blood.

The CDR3 region: CASSLGTGGTGELFF. The DNA sequence is as follows: TGTGCCAGCAGCTTGGGGACAGGAGGCACCGGGGAGCTGTTTTTT. This sequence uses TRBV5-5 and TRBJ2-2; TRBD1 aligns with 7 central bases. Sequences SGHKS (CDR1) and YYEKEE (CDR2) are obtained from the germline V gene (reference sequence). Trimming accounts for 0 bases at V and 4 bases at J, while the number of junction bases matched to no gene is 3. Taken from cysteine to phenylalanine, the CDR3 has 15 residues. Just the 45-base CDR3 DNA is kept, in frame starting at base 1.